The entry below describes one T cell receptor beta chain. No cognate antigen has been identified for it. No much larger clone is present one base from it, and per-base qualities are unavailable. Additional DNA sequences in this sample encode the identical CDR3. CD8 naive samples were obtained by positive selection for CCR7 among CD45RO-negative cells, yielding a CD45RA+CCR7+ population from which TemRA cells were excluded. Healthy HIV-negative adults with no recently reported acute infections or vaccinations were included as donors. Every donor was a Caucasian adult residing in Nashville, Tennessee, USA. Blood was obtained by leukapheresis, after which PBMCs were separated by Ficoll-Histopaque density gradient centrifugation and cryopreserved in liquid nitrogen vapor phase. Analytical flow cytometry was used to check the purity and quantity of every magnetically sorted T cell population. From each sorted fraction, genomic DNA was isolated and quantified by UV absorbance on a Nanodrop 2000c.

The record originates from a study of shared clonotypes between healthy human individuals (dated by TCRdb to the early 2020s). Regarding the research as a whole: The cohort comprised two women and a few men aged 18 to 49 years. For each donor, CD4 naive and CD4 memory were each given three plates, CD8 naive was given two plates, and CD8 memory was given one plate. To estimate repertoire size and how much clonotype sharing occurs between individuals, the study deeply sequenced the blood TCR repertoires of roughly 5 healthy adults. Each donor's leukapheresis produced roughly between roughly 0.85 and 9.5 billion PBMCs. Libraries were prepared and TCR repertoires were sequenced by different laboratories using diverse techniques, in order to increase sequencing depth and limit assay-specific biases.

V loses 2 bases of germline sequence and J loses 1 base, and the interval between the two ends is 7 bases. Measured from the cysteine to the phenylalanine, the CDR3 is 13 residues long. The CDR3 DNA has 39 bases and is translated from base 1. For CDR1 and CDR2, the germline V gene lists SGHRS and YFSETQ. TCR CDR3 regions were amplified from genomic DNA by multiplex PCR using the deep immunoSEQ assay. For each cell subset, the extracted genomic DNA was distributed evenly across all wells of several immunoSEQ 96-well plates, and each plate served as one replicate. For sorted subsets, each replicate PCR was loaded with 200 ng genomic DNA, equivalent to 30,000 or so T cell genomes. Purified libraries were quantified with a Qubit 3.0 fluorometer, sized on a Bioanalyzer 2100, and re-quantified with the KAPA Library Quantification kit. Every immunoSEQ 96-well plate was sequenced on a separate single-read 150-cycle Illumina NextSeq 550 flow cell. In the authors' own workflow: Because only junctional sequences without quality scores were contained in the immunoSEQ output, filtering matching that applied to full-length reads could not be performed. Sequences were annotated with PyIR, a Python wrapper for IgBLAST v1.9, and V/J genes and CDR3 were assigned using IMGT germline references. Reads were filtered out if the reads had weak V/J assignments (E-value above 1e-6), no CDR3, stop codons, out-of-frame junctions, or ambiguous translated residues. V3J clonotypes were defined as sequences sharing the same inferred V gene, J gene, and CDR3 amino acid sequence. The percentage overlap between two repertoires was calculated by dividing the number of shared unique clonotypes by the size of the smaller repertoire. Richness of each repertoire was evaluated using RTK rarefaction, the Chao1 estimator, and Recon v2.1 estimates of unobserved clonotypes. Generation probabilities for all TCRbeta clonotypes obtained by the gDNA method from several donors were computed using OLGA. Entries here come from immuneACCESS through TCRdb and include only in-frame sequences with V and J called. Some clones fail to appear in such tables; in the studies checked, an unresolved V gene covers under half of the shortfall, and the cause of the remainder is unknown. The V and J calls and clone size are taken from that table; D and trimming were inferred from the DNA. The table for this sample lists some 2 million clones; just under 95% of them were counted only once. Clones ranked in the top ten supply less than 1.5% of the sample.

General findings and caveats noted by the study authors: Estimated clonotype richness was generally larger for naive than for memory subsets. Pairwise subsampling indicated that sequencing depth was expected to affect the degree of clonotype sharing among donors. Only blood was sampled, and tissue TCR repertoires likely differ from those in blood. The small number of donors limited the genetic and exposure-history diversity represented. Incomplete sequencing was indicated by rarefaction of sorted-subset datasets, despite the large sequencing depth. About 5% of naive CD4, approximately 3.7% of naive CD8, approximately 2.2% of memory CD4, and approximately 0.4% of memory CD8 clonotypes were shared across a few donors. Compared with non-shared clonotypes, the clonotypes found in all four sorted-subset donors had higher generation probabilities.

The sequencing sample was made of naive CD8+ T cells sorted from blood. The sample's cell subset or site label, decoded: CD45RA+CCR7+. This clonotype was sampled from a man aged 18 to 29 in good health. In this chain, TRBV5-1 is recombined with TRBJ2-7; a tentative D match to TRBD2 spans 6 bases. CDR3 reads: CASSFAGSYEQYF. The DNA sequence is TGCGCCAGCAGCTTTGCGGGATCCTACGAGCAGTACTTC.